Presented here are 30 T cell receptor beta chains from one specimen sequenced in a study of CD8 T cells in ankylosing spondylitis. Each CDR3 protein gets one entry after TCRdb re-called the 5' RACE reads with MiXCR. The table records 270,000 or so distinct CDR3 sequences, more than 15% of them present only once. The sequenced sample consisted of blood, either unsorted or a sorted T cell fraction (not recorded which). The receptors shown here come from a male donor with ankylosing spondylitis or in good health (not recorded which).

The chain employs TRBV12-3 or TRBV12-4 and TRBJ2-2; possibly TRBD2 for D (6 bases). The V and J ends lost 5 bases and 6 bases respectively, with 16 bases between them. The CDR3 extends over 15 amino acids. The DNA of the CDR3 is TGTGCCAGCAGTCCTTCGGGGACTTGGGCCGGGGAGCTGTTTTTT. Translation: CASSPSGTWAGELFF.

The chain recombines TRBV7-6 with TRBJ1-5; D is uncertain. The CDR3 contains 16 residues. Germline V gene lookup returns CDR1 SGHVS and CDR2 FNYEAQ. Trimming took off 1 base at V and 0 bases at J, with 10 bases between the two ends. For the CDR3, the DNA is TGTGCCAGCAGCTTAGGGATCGCCCTTAGCAATCAGCCCCAGCATTTT. Residues: CASSLGIALSNQPQHF. Variable domain in full (rest from reference TRBV7-6 and TRBJ1-5): GAGVSQSPRYKVTKRGQDVALRCDPISGHVSLYWYRQALGQGPEFLTYFNYEAQQDKSGLPNDRFSAERPEGSISTLTIQRTEQRDSAMYRCASSLGIALSNQPQHFGDGTRLSIL.

Only a few counts were recorded for this clonotype. The rearrangement links TRBV4-1 to TRBJ1-6; tentative D call: TRBD1 (6 bases). This CDR3 has 16 residues. The germline CDR1 and CDR2 sequences are MGHRA and YSYEKL. V shed 4 bases and J shed 7 bases, with 17 bases lying between them. DNA of the CDR3: TGCGCCAGCAGCCGGGATCCGGGACAAGGGAATTCACCCCTCCACTTT. It yields the protein CASSRDPGQGNSPLHF.

V gene TRBV15 combines with J gene TRBJ1-3; a possible D gene is TRBD1 (6 bases). Germline V CDR1 and CDR2: LNHNV, YYDKDF (reference sequence). The V end was cut by 1 base, the J end by 0 bases, with 7 bases between. The CDR3 consists of 15 residues. The CDR3 region has the DNA TGTGCCACCAGCAGAGGGACAGTCTCTGGAAACACCATATATTTT. Its translation: CATSRGTVSGNTIYF.

This chain uses TRBV29-1 with TRBJ2-7, with a possible D match to TRBD2 (5 bases). CDR1 is SQVTM and CDR2 is ANQGSEA in the germline V gene. Trimming removed 7 bases from V and 4 bases from J, with 14 bases in between. The CDR3 is 12 amino acids. The CDR3 reads CSGGQSGYEQYF. CDR3 nucleotides: TGCAGCGGAGGTCAGTCGGGATACGAGCAGTACTTC.

This clonotype was counted many times. V usage is TRBV12-3 or TRBV12-4 and J usage is TRBJ2-5; a weak D match, TRBD1 (6 bases). V lost 1 base and J lost 5, with 17 bases in between. The length of the CDR3 is 16 residues. The chain's CDR3 is CASSLELSRGRETQYF. In DNA form, the CDR3 reads TGTGCCAGCAGTTTAGAGTTGAGCAGGGGTCGGGAGACCCAGTACTTC.

Only a few counts were recorded for this clonotype. Here the CDR3 DNA reads TGCAGTGCACATGGGACAGGGCGGAACACTGAAGCTTTCTTT. As protein: CSAHGTGRNTEAFF. This chain links TRBV20-1 with TRBJ1-1; TRBD1 agrees at 9 bases. CDR1 and CDR2 from the germline V gene are DFQATT and SNEGSKA (reference sequence). V lost 6 bases and J lost 1; bases outside the gene matches: 6. The CDR3 totals 14 residues.

The chain joins TRBV4-1 to TRBJ1-4, with TRBD1 as a possible D gene (5 bases). The V end was cut by 3 bases, the J end by 4 bases, with 12 bases between. The germline CDR1 and CDR2 sequences are MGHRA and YSYEKL. The CDR3 totals 15 residues. The CDR3 coding sequence is TGCGCCAGCAGCCAGACAGAGTCAGTTAATGAAAAACTGTTTTTT. It encodes CASSQTESVNEKLFF.

This clonotype turned up a few times. The rearrangement uses TRBV30 and TRBJ2-7; possibly TRBD1 or TRBD2 for D (5 bases each). Trimming removed 3 bases from V and 7 bases from J, with 16 bases in between. The CDR3 sequence is 13 residues long. Germline CDR1 and CDR2: GTSNPN and SVGIG (reference sequence). CDR3 residues: CAWSGTTYQEQYF. The CDR3, as DNA: TGTGCCTGGAGCGGGACCACTTACCAGGAGCAGTACTTC. The full variable domain, its missing parts supplied by reference TRBV30 and TRBJ2-7, is SQTIHQWPATLVQPVGSPLSLECTVEGTSNPNLYWYRQAAGRGLQLLFYSVGIGQISSEVPQNLSASRPQDRQFILSSKKLLLSDSGFYLCAWSGTTYQEQYFGPGTRLTVT.

This clonotype turned up a few times. V is TRBV6-1 and J is TRBJ1-5, with a possible D match to TRBD1 (6 bases). Trimming took off 3 bases at V and 5 bases at J, with 11 bases between the two ends. CDR1 is MNHNS, CDR2 SASEGT, per germline. This CDR3 comprises 14 residues. CDR3 in amino acids: CASSEWDTDQPQHF. The CDR3 nucleotides are TGTGCCAGCAGTGAGTGGGACACCGATCAGCCCCAGCATTTT.

Points on this clonotype: An end of the junction does not agree with germline; a read error may underlie this. The chain is built from TRBV28 and TRBJ2-1, with D hard to call. CDR1 and CDR2 (germline): MDHEN, SYDVKM. The length of the CDR3 is 14 residues. The CDR3 DNA sequence: TGTGCCAGCAGTTTAAGGACCTTTGGGAATGAGCAGTCCTTC. Amino acids: CASSLRTFGNEQSF.

V usage is TRBV29-1 and J usage is TRBJ2-3, with D possibly TRBD1 on 6 matching bases. Germline lookup yields CDR1 SQVTM and CDR2 ANQGSEA. The CDR3 totals 13 residues. Between the trimmed V and J ends, which lost 6 bases and 2 bases, there was a span of 12 bases. CDR3 DNA: TGCAGCGTGGGAAGACAGGTCACAGATACGCAGTATTTT. Translation: CSVGRQVTDTQYF.

This clonotype has just a few counts. The chain uses TRBV4-3 and TRBJ2-5; 7 positions agree with TRBD1. Germline V gene lookup returns CDR1 LGHNA and CDR2 YSLEER. Germline trimming cut 0 bases from V and 2 bases from J; bases unmatched to any gene: 9. The CDR3 is 17 amino acids. This CDR3 reads CASSQDWTGSYQETQYF. CDR3 DNA sequence: TGCGCCAGCAGCCAAGATTGGACAGGAAGCTATCAAGAGACCCAGTACTTC.

The chain links TRBV12-3 or TRBV12-4 to TRBJ2-3, with D perhaps TRBD2 (5 bases). There are 14 residues in the CDR3. V lost 5 bases, J lost 4 bases, and 13 bases lay in between. The CDR3 region is CASSPPPRADTQYF. The CDR3 bases are TGTGCCAGCAGTCCCCCCCCGAGGGCAGATACGCAGTATTTT.

The chain is built from TRBV6-1 and TRBJ2-3; possible D gene TRBD2, 6 bases. The germline V gene encodes CDR1 MNHNS and CDR2 SASEGT. The CDR3 loop spans 17 amino acids. The V gene lost 4 bases and the J gene lost 2 bases, with 19 bases spanning the gap. CDR3 region: CASSGDGRWDSTDTQYF. CDR3 bases: TGTGCCAGCAGTGGGGACGGTAGGTGGGACTCCACAGATACGCAGTATTTT.

This clonotype was seen at least ten times. The chain carries TRBV6-5 and TRBJ2-1; 11 positions match TRBD2. Germline CDR1 MNHEY, CDR2 SVGAGI. V lost 1 base and J lost 5; bases outside the gene matches: 4. This CDR3 region has 16 residues. For the CDR3, the DNA is TGTGCCAGCAGTTACTATCCGGGACTAGCGGACAATGAGCAGTTCTTC. Protein product: CASSYYPGLADNEQFF.

The chain employs TRBV7-6 and TRBJ2-7; 7 nucleotides align to TRBD2. J lost 0 bases, V lost 4 bases, and 12 bases had no gene match. Per the germline V gene, CDR1 is SGHVS and CDR2 is FNYEAQ. The length of the CDR3 is 17 residues. The DNA for the CDR3 is TGTGCCAGCAGCTCCGAGGCATTCCAGCGGGGCTCCTACGAGCAGTACTTC. Translated, it gives CASSSEAFQRGSYEQYF.

This clonotype turned up a few times. The chain uses TRBV4-1 and TRBJ2-7, with 8 positions matching TRBD2. CDR3 size: 23 residues. The germline V gene has CDR1 MGHRA and CDR2 YSYEKL. The junction had 32 bases not matched to a gene; V was cut back by 5 bases and J by 2 bases. CDR3 nucleotides: TGCGCCAGCAGCGGACAATTCATAATCCCAGACAACTTACTAGCGGATTCTACCTACGAGCAGTACTTC. Encoded protein: CASSGQFIIPDNLLADSTYEQYF.

J is TRBJ2-5 and V is TRBV12-3 or TRBV12-4; 10 positions match TRBD1. This CDR3 region has 14 residues. V was pared by 7 bases and J by 4 bases, with 6 bases of the junction left unmatched. The CDR3 nucleotides are TGTGCCAGCAAATTGACAGGGGGCTCAGAGACCCAGTACTTC. Protein: CASKLTGGSETQYF.

The sample holds a few counts of this clonotype. The chain employs TRBV6-5 and TRBJ2-7, with 9 bases identical to TRBD1. CDR3 length equals 17 residues. Germline CDR1 MNHEY, CDR2 SVGAGI. V dropped 0 bases and J dropped 4; count of bases not matched to a gene: 10. The CDR3 nucleotides read TGTGCCAGCAGTTACTCCGACCGAACAGGGGGCGCGTACGAGCAGTACTTC. It codes for CASSYSDRTGGAYEQYF.

This clonotype was counted a few times. The V call is TRBV12-3 or TRBV12-4, the J call TRBJ2-1; D perhaps matches TRBD2 (6 bases). The CDR3 runs 14 residues. V lost 3 bases and J 4 bases, leaving 10 bases between the germline ends. The CDR3 region is CASSFAGSYNEQFF. CDR3 DNA sequence: TGTGCCAGCAGTTTTGCGGGGTCGTACAATGAGCAGTTCTTC.

The table lists this clonotype with a few counts. The chain links TRBV7-9 to TRBJ2-7, with D possibly matching TRBD2 (6 bases). This CDR3 spans 14 amino acids. Between the trimmed V and J ends, which lost 3 bases and 1 base, there was a span of 10 bases. CDR1 is SEHNR and CDR2 is FQNEAQ in the germline V gene (reference sequence). CDR3 region: CASSFIAESYEQYF. The DNA of the CDR3 is TGTGCCAGCAGCTTTATAGCGGAGTCCTACGAGCAGTACTTC.

The chain joins TRBV3-1 to TRBJ2-3; 8 nucleotides agree with TRBD1. The V segment lost 1 base and the J segment 2 bases; nucleotides outside the gene matches: 14. This CDR3 contains 19 residues. The germline V gene encodes CDR1 LGHDT and CDR2 YNNKEL (reference sequence). CDR3 coding DNA: TGTGCCAGCAGCCAAGTGATTCCCAATGGACAGGGTCCCACAGATACGCAGTATTTT. Protein sequence: CASSQVIPNGQGPTDTQYF.

This clonotype was seen a few times. The genes are TRBV5-6 and TRBJ2-5, with 14 bases lining up with TRBD2. The CDR3 is 18 residues long. In germline, CDR1 is SGHDT, CDR2 YYEEEE. With 4 bases clipped from V and 1 base from J, the junction kept 9 bases outside the gene matches. The DNA for the CDR3 is TGTGCCAGCAGCCTCCTTAAGACTAGCGGGAGGGCCCAAGAGACCCAGTACTTC. This sequence encodes CASSLLKTSGRAQETQYF.

In regard to this clonotype: Compared with germline, one end of the junction differs, possibly owing to a read error. This chain joins TRBV29-1 and TRBJ2-2, with TRBD2 matching over 8 bases. CDR3 length: 15 amino acids. The germline V gene encodes CDR1 SQVTM and CDR2 ANQGSEA. The CDR3 bases are TGCAGCGTGGAAGTTAGCGGGAAGAACACCGGGGAGCTGTTTTTT. As protein: CSVEVSGKNTGELFF.

This clonotype was observed once. The chain links TRBV7-6 to TRBJ2-5; possibly TRBD1 or TRBD2 for D (5 bases each). V was shortened by 5 bases and J by 1 base, with 11 bases between the two germline ends. Germline CDR1 is SGHVS and CDR2 is FNYEAQ. The CDR3 totals 14 residues. Written as DNA, the CDR3 is TGTGCCAGCAGCATGGGACGGTCCCAAGAGACCCAGTACTTC. Protein: CASSMGRSQETQYF.

This clonotype has a count of ten or more. V gene TRBV29-1 combines with J gene TRBJ1-5; unclear D gene. The CDR3 has 13 amino acids. CDR1 is SQVTM and CDR2 is ANQGSEA in the germline V gene. V was pared by 4 bases and J by 1 base, with 8 bases between. This CDR3 reads CSVGGSSNQPQHF. The DNA of the CDR3 is TGCAGCGTTGGAGGATCAAGCAATCAGCCCCAGCATTTT.

This clonotype was observed many times. This chain uses TRBV5-1 with TRBJ2-7; unclear D gene. Germline V gene lookup returns CDR1 SGHRS and CDR2 YFSETQ. CDR3 length equals 15 residues. With 2 bases removed from V and 0 bases from J, the gap between germline ends came to 12 bases. In DNA form, the CDR3 reads TGCGCCAGCAGCTTCTTTTCGGGCAGCTCCTACGAGCAGTACTTC. It codes for CASSFFSGSSYEQYF.

The chain carries TRBV5-1 and TRBJ1-1; D may be TRBD1 (5 bases). Germline CDR1 reads SGHRS; CDR2 reads YFSETQ. V was cut by 6 bases and J by 4 bases, with 19 bases left in between. CDR3 length: 15 amino acids. The CDR3 is CASIPGQGRITEAFF. The CDR3 DNA reads as TGCGCCAGCATCCCGGGGCAGGGAAGGATCACTGAAGCTTTCTTT.

The gene calls are TRBV20-1 and TRBJ2-7, with TRBD2 identical over 13 bases. Trimming took 1 base from V and 0 from J; bases not matched to a gene: 0. The CDR3 length is 15 residues. CDR1 is DFQATT and CDR2 is SNEGSKA in the germline V gene (reference sequence). In DNA, the CDR3 is TGCAGTGCTAGAGGGACTAGCGGGAGCTCCTACGAGCAGTACTTC. Its translation is CSARGTSGSSYEQYF.